Reported below is one T cell receptor beta chain. Antigen unknown. Naive CD8 cells lacked CD45RO and underwent positive selection for CCR7, leaving out terminally differentiated effector memory CD45RA+ cells. This sample was taken from a study of shared clonotypes between healthy human individuals. The wider study: CD4 naive and memory got three plates each, CD8 naive two, CD8 memory one. General study findings and limits: Estimated richness was generally greater in naive than memory subsets.

Sorted-subset replicate PCRs used 200 ng DNA, approximately 33,000 T cell genomes. Clones were read by immunoSEQ multiplex PCR, and TCRdb kept only the in-frame ones, dropping some. The table shows about 2,200,000 clones, with 85% to 95% occurring only once. The sequenced material came from naive CD8+ T cells from PBMCs. This clonotype originated in a man aged 18 to 30 in good health. Some clones in this sample may be carry-over from other donors' samples.

This chain's CDR3 is CASSWVGENTEAFF. The CDR3 DNA follows: TGTGCCAGCAGTTGGGTCGGGGAGAACACTGAAGCTTTCTTT. This chain joins TRBV28 and TRBJ1-1; D unresolved. The CDR3 is made up of 14 amino acids. CDR1 MDHEN and CDR2 SYDVKM come from the germline V gene. V lost 4 bases to trimming and J lost 1 base, with 10 bases between them.